A selection of T cell receptor beta chains follows, all from one sample in a study of radiotherapy plus CTLA-4 blockade in lung cancer. The assay was immunoSEQ multiplex PCR, and TCRdb's table has in-frame clones only and misses some. The table shows some 49,000 clones, with more than 75% occurring only once. Sequencing was performed on peripheral blood, taken from a patient treated with radiotherapy plus ipilimumab. The receptor source for this set is a human donor with non-small cell lung cancer whose response to radiotherapy plus ipilimumab could not be evaluated. CDR3s include the opening cysteine and the closing phenylalanine or tryptophan. D genes are given only for firm matches. Only part of the rows carry a size: once, few, many, or a class if the clone is expanded.

d_call j_call clone_size v_call cdr3_aa cdr3_nt
. TRBJ1-4 . TRBV6-1 CASSENVRWFEKLFF TGTGCCAGCAGTGAAAACGTACGGTGGTTTGAAAAACTGTTTTTT
. TRBJ2-4 . TRBV30 CAWSVTAGDIQYF TGTGCCTGGAGTGTTACGGCCGGGGACATTCAGTACTTC
TRBD1 TRBJ1-2 . TRBV7-6 CASSLSDWTGSDYGYTF TGTGCCAGCAGCTTGAGCGACTGGACAGGGAGCGACTATGGCTACACCTTC
. TRBJ1-5 . TRBV10-3 CAISESGDRNQPQHF TGTGCCATCAGTGAATCGGGGGATCGCAATCAGCCCCAGCATTTT
TRBD1 TRBJ2-2 once TRBV5-4 CASSPTGTGDWNTGELFF TGTGCCAGCAGCCCAACCGGGACAGGGGACTGGAACACCGGGGAGCTGTTTTTT
. TRBJ2-1 . TRBV7-2 CASSSHVGGYNEQFF TGTGCCAGCAGCTCCCACGTCGGCGGTTACAATGAGCAGTTCTTC
TRBD1 TRBJ1-4 . TRBV6-5 CASSYRQGANEKLFF TGTGCCAGCAGTTACCGTCAGGGGGCGAATGAAAAACTGTTTTTT
. TRBJ2-2 . TRBV19 CASSINGRELFF TGTGCCAGTAGTATAAATGGCCGGGAGCTGTTTTTT
TRBD1 TRBJ2-7 . TRBV25-1 CASSKGQQSSYEQYF TGTGCCAGCAGTAAGGGACAGCAGAGCTCCTACGAGCAGTACTTC
. TRBJ1-3 . TRBV9 CASSVDNSGNTIYF TGTGCCAGCAGCGTAGATAACTCTGGAAACACCATATATTTT